This T cell receptor (beta chain) is from a study of CD8 T cells in Susac syndrome (dated by TCRdb to the late 2010s). The study in broad terms: Among the Susac syndrome patients who were sequenced, clinically active disease was present in about 6 and clinical remission was observed in roughly eight. At blood withdrawal, Susac syndrome patients were either therapy-naive, taking corticosteroids (in some cases with IVIg as well), or taking IVIg alone. Repertoire sequencing was used to test whether CD8+ T cell activation and differentiation in Susac syndrome was antigen driven. The study compared CD8+ T cell repertoire clonality among around 11 healthy donors, roughly 14 Susac syndrome patients and 15 multiple sclerosis patients.

Reading the germline V gene gives CDR1 SGDLS and CDR2 YYNGEE. The V end loses 0 bases and the J end loses 2 bases, and a stretch of 13 bases separates them. The CDR3, from cysteine to phenylalanine, totals 16 residues. Here the CDR3 DNA is all that survives: 48 bases in frame from base 1. Overall study results and their limits: Some 15 Susac-specific public clones were identified in the total CD8+ repertoire, and five Susac-specific public clones were identified in the CD8+ TEMRA repertoire. CD8+ repertoires in Susac syndrome showed clonal expansion, which was highest in CD8+ TEMRA cells and was greater in clinically active patients than in remitting patients. The number of individuals in the TCR sequencing and HLA analysis was acknowledged as relatively small.

RNA was extracted using the RNeasy kit, and about 0.45 to 1 ug of the RNA was reverse transcribed with random hexamers. TCR beta CDR3 regions were amplified with the immunoSEQ multiplex PCR assay covering 54 Vbeta and 13 Jbeta segments. PCR amplification bias was corrected using a synthetic template baseline for primer optimization and computational correction. The study's own analysis went as follows. Only productive sequences were kept, with reads annotated to V, D and J genes according to IMGT and analyzed in immunoSEQ Analyzer. To calculate clonality, Shannon entropy was normalized by log2 of the number of productive unique sequences and then subtracted from one. For each patient and control, public and private clones were evaluated within the 100 most prevalent clones. Susac-specific clones were defined as absent from healthy and MS cohorts, over a thousand published viral clones and other ImmuneACCESS disease sequences. The raw public data were reprocessed by TCRdb itself: fastp quality trimming at Q25, MiXCR clonotype calling, in-frame beta chains only. Every CDR3 protein is listed once, alongside the most common genes and DNA of its rows. Here the V and J calls rest on TCRdb's processing, not on the authors' analysis. The sample table records roughly 52,000 distinct CDR3 sequences; roughly 94% of these occur just once. The leading ten clones occupy less than 0.8% of the sample.

This clonotype has just one count. Its binding antigen is unknown. Per-base qualities were not stored, and no clone one base away is much larger. A lone read gives weak evidence. Peripheral blood CD8+ and CD4+ T cells from healthy donors, Susac syndrome patients and multiple sclerosis patients were profiled by high-throughput TCR beta sequencing. Susac syndrome patients met recently defined diagnostic criteria for definite or probable disease. Bulk CD8+ and CD4+ T cells were purified by magnetic negative isolation, while CD8+ TEMRA cells were enriched using FACS. Blood was collected in EDTA tubes and processed within 24 hours, with PBMCs isolated through density gradient centrifugation. PBMCs intended for TCR sequencing were frozen in liquid nitrogen and were later thawed in a 37 degrees C water bath. The sorted or isolated CD4+, CD8+ and CD8+ TEMRA cells reached a purity of at least 90%.

Sample: CD8+ T cells from PBMCs. This receptor was obtained from a human donor with Susac syndrome. The chain is assembled from TRBV9 and TRBJ2-3, and possibly TRBD2, on 7 matching bases. The CDR3 has the sequence CASSVEGGLSTDTQYF. The nucleotide sequence is TGTGCCAGCAGCGTAGAGGGGGGGTTATCCACAGATACGCAGTATTTT.